The 12 T cell receptor beta chains below all came from one sample that was sequenced in a study of T cells in Graves' hyperthyroidism and ophthalmopathy. Template material for amplifying TCR beta CDR3 regions consisted of RNA transcripts. The HTBI set primed first-round TCR CDR3 RT-PCR. TCRdb reprocessed the multiplex PCR reads via MiXCR and lists one record per CDR3 protein. The data hold fewer than 850,000 distinct CDR3 sequences, with about 18% observed a single time. Sequencing was carried out using blood. Receptors were obtained from a man aged 50 to 60 with Graves' hyperthyroidism.

This clonotype occurred a few times. V is TRBV6-5 and J is TRBJ2-3; 9 nucleotides align to TRBD1. This CDR3 is 15 amino acids long. V shed 1 base, J shed 4 bases, and the junction held 3 bases outside the gene matches. The germline gives CDR1 MNHEY, CDR2 SVGAGI. The CDR3 here is CASSYFGQGPDTQYF. CDR3 coding DNA: TGTGCCAGCAGTTACTTCGGACAGGGGCCAGATACGCAGTATTTT.

This clonotype was seen a few times. V gene TRBV25-1 combines with J gene TRBJ2-1, with unresolved D. The germline V gene encodes CDR1 MGHDK and CDR2 SYGVNS. This CDR3 region has 15 residues. Trimming shortened V by 2 bases and J by 1 base, and 9 bases separated the two germline ends. The CDR3 protein is CASSEGDYSYNEQFF. DNA of the CDR3: TGTGCCAGCAGTGAAGGGGATTATTCCTACAATGAGCAGTTCTTC. The full variable domain, rest sourced from reference TRBV25-1 and TRBJ2-1, is EADIYQTPRYLVIGTGKKITLECSQTMGHDKMYWYQQDPGMELHLIHYSYGVNSTEKGDLSSESTVSRIRTEHFPLTLESARPSHTSQYLCASSEGDYSYNEQFFGPGTRLTVL.

This clonotype was observed a few times. The CDR3 spells CSAREGIAGGPHEQYF. The CDR3 DNA reads as TGCAGTGCTAGAGAGGGTATAGCGGGAGGGCCCCACGAGCAGTACTTC. V and J are TRBV20-1 and TRBJ2-7, with 11 bases aligning to TRBD2. After removal of 0 bases from V and 5 bases from J, the junction contained 9 bases not matched to a gene. In germline, CDR1 is DFQATT, CDR2 SNEGSKA (reference sequence). There are 16 residues in the CDR3.

This clonotype came up many times. The rearrangement joins TRBV7-3 to TRBJ2-5; 8 bases fit TRBD1. With V trimmed by 8 bases and J by 5 bases, 10 bases remained unmatched. CDR3 length equals 14 residues. Germline V gene data show CDR1 as SGHTA and CDR2 as FQGTGA. Written as DNA, the CDR3 is TGTGCCAGCTCCTTGGCAGGGGGCGAGGAGACCCAGTACTTC. Translated, it gives CASSLAGGEETQYF.

This clonotype occurred a few times. The rearrangement uses TRBV6-5 and TRBJ2-2; 8 bases are a match to TRBD2. With V trimmed by 2 bases and J by 7 bases, 6 bases remained unmatched. Germline V gives CDR1 MNHEY, CDR2 SVGAGI. The CDR3 is 15 amino acids. This CDR3 reads CASSYGGGRDGELFF. For the CDR3, the DNA is TGTGCCAGCAGTTACGGCGGGGGGCGGGACGGGGAGCTGTTTTTT.

Many counts were recorded for this clonotype. V usage is TRBV2 and J usage is TRBJ1-1; D may be TRBD1 (6 bases). Looked up from germline, CDR1 is SNHLY and CDR2 is FYNNEI. V was cut by 7 bases and J by 0 bases, with 9 bases left in between. The CDR3 covers 13 residues. CDR3 residues: CASNRDMNTEAFF. CDR3 coding DNA: TGTGCCAGCAACAGGGACATGAACACTGAAGCTTTCTTT.

This clonotype was counted many times. The V call is TRBV30, the J call TRBJ1-4; the D gene is possibly TRBD1 (6 bases). This CDR3 is 16 amino acids long. Germline V gene data show CDR1 as GTSNPN and CDR2 as SVGIG (reference sequence). Trimming stripped 1 base from V and 5 bases from J, with 17 bases between. CDR3: CAWSAPGRTVNEKLFF. The CDR3 nucleotides are TGTGCCTGGAGTGCTCCCGGTAGGACAGTCAATGAAAAACTGTTTTTT.

This clonotype has a count of ten or more. CDR3 DNA: TGTGCCACCGGAGGAACCGTCCTCACCTACGAGCAGTACTTC. Amino acids: CATGGTVLTYEQYF. This chain connects TRBV2 to TRBJ2-7, with a tentative D call TRBD2 (5 bases). Trimming removed 10 bases at V and 2 bases at J, with 18 bases between. The CDR3 extends over 14 amino acids. In germline, CDR1 is SNHLY, CDR2 FYNNEI.

This clonotype came up many times. The genes are TRBV7-3 and TRBJ1-3; 10 bases line up with TRBD1. The CDR3 extends over 14 amino acids. The germline CDR1 and CDR2 sequences are SGHTA and FQGTGA. V lost 3 bases and J lost 4; bases outside the gene matches: 0. The CDR3 DNA follows: TGTGCCAGCAGCTTGACAGGGGGCGGAAACACCATATATTTT. Translated, it gives CASSLTGGGNTIYF. The variable domain in full, completed from reference TRBV7-3 and TRBJ1-3, reads GAGVSQTPSNKVTEKGKYVELRCDPISGHTALYWYRQSLGQGPEFLIYFQGTGAADDSGLPNDRFFAVRPEGSVSTLKIQRTERGDSAVYLCASSLTGGGNTIYFGEGSWLTVV.

This clonotype was detected many times. This chain joins TRBV2 and TRBJ1-5, with a possible D match to TRBD1 (6 bases). The V end lost 6 bases, the J end lost 2 bases, and 14 bases lay between the germline ends. The germline V gene encodes CDR1 SNHLY and CDR2 FYNNEI. This CDR3 has 15 residues. CDR3 sequence reads: CASRRRGLGNQPQHF. The CDR3 DNA sequence: TGTGCCAGCAGGCGCAGGGGTTTGGGCAATCAGCCCCAGCATTTT.

This clonotype showed up many times. This rearrangement joins TRBV2 to TRBJ2-1, with D possibly matching TRBD1 (5 bases). The CDR3 runs to 16 residues. The germline V and J ends were trimmed by 4 bases and 5 bases, with 18 bases remaining between them. Germline CDR1 and CDR2: SNHLY and FYNNEI. Here the CDR3 DNA reads TGTGCCAGCAGTGGATATCGACAGACCGAGAACAATGAGCAGTTCTTC. Amino acids: CASSGYRQTENNEQFF.

Worth noting for this clonotype: Just one base apart from a much larger clone, this may be a read error. The chain combines TRBV12-3 or TRBV12-4 with TRBJ1-1; D remains unclear. This CDR3 has 14 amino acids. Trimming took off 7 bases at V and 0 bases at J, with 12 bases between the two ends. CDR3 bases: TGTGCCAGCATCACGGTGGGATTGAACACTGAAGCTTTCTTT. It yields the protein CASITVGLNTEAFF.